This T cell receptor (beta chain) was found in a study of blood T cell repertoires in COVID-19. Study at large: Both acute and convalescent COVID-19 samples were obtained from the United States, Italy and Spain. PBMCs, B-cell-depleted T cells, or T cells were the source of the cDNA or gDNA that made up the material.

Germline V gives CDR1 LNHDA, CDR2 SQIVND (reference sequence). V was shortened by 6 bases and J by 1 base, with 13 bases between the two germline ends. CDR3 size: 15 residues. Original processing notes: Researchers report that nucleated cell counts were estimated from reference gene primer amplification. Using immunoSEQ multiplex PCR, the repertoire was profiled, and TCRdb retains in-frame clones only, with some absent. V and J calls and clone size are as listed in that table; D and trimming were resolved from the DNA. The table records about 120,000 clones, 70% to 90% of them present only once. Source material: peripheral blood. This clonotype was sampled from a woman aged 50 to 60 with acute or convalescent COVID-19. The chain carries TRBV19 and TRBJ1-5, with D unclear. The CDR3 sequence: CASRRDAGSNQPQHF. The DNA of the CDR3 is TGTGCCAGTAGACGGGATGCGGGGAGCAATCAGCCCCAGCATTTT.